This TCR beta chain was sequenced for a study of OX40 agonist ivuxolimab in advanced cancers. Per germline, CDR1 SGHRS and CDR2 YFSETQ. This CDR3 comprises 14 residues. V was shortened by 0 bases and J by 7 bases, with 13 bases between the two germline ends. Repertoires were generated with immunoSEQ multiplex PCR, while TCRdb's copy carries only in-frame clones and drops some. In the table there are approximately 60,000 clones, roughly 84% of which are singletons. As regards this clone: What it binds is unknown.

Study-wide findings and caveats: Clonal expansion from baseline to week 6 occurred in both CD4+ and CD8+ T cells. Mean expanded clone counts were higher in CD8+ than CD4+ T cells.

The material was CD4+ or CD8+ T cells sorted from blood, obtained in a trial of the OX40 agonist ivuxolimab. The sequence was collected from an adult with an advanced solid tumor such as melanoma, head and neck, liver or kidney cancer. V usage is TRBV5-1 and J usage is TRBJ2-5; no clear D. The CDR3 sequence: CASSLVPAPGTQYF. CDR3 DNA: TGCGCCAGCAGCTTGGTGCCCGCACCAGGGACCCAGTACTTC.